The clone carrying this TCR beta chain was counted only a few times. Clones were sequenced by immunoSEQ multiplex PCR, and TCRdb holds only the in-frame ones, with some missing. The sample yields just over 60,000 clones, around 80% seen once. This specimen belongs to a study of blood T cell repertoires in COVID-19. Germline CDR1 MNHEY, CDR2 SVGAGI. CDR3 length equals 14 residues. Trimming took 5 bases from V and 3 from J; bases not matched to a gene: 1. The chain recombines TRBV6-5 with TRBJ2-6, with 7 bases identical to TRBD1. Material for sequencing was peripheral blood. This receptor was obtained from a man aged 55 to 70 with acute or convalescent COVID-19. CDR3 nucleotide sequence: TGTGCCAGCAGTAACAGGGGTGGGGCCAACGTCCTGACTTTC. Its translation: CASSNRGGANVLTF.